This T cell receptor (beta chain) was identified during a study of OX40 agonist ivuxolimab in advanced cancers. On the study more broadly: Each patient was given ivuxolimab into a vein every 2 weeks, at 0.01 to 10 mg/kg.

This clone was counted once. No antigen is known for it. Overall study results and limits: Expanded clones tended on average to be more numerous among CD8+ T cells than CD4+. Some nonresponders additionally presented with little normalized T-cell clonal expansion.

The assay was immunoSEQ multiplex PCR, and TCRdb's table has in-frame clones only and misses some. This repertoire shows more than 55,000 clones, 79% found once; its top ten account for around 9.9%. CDR1 and CDR2 from the germline V gene are SEHNR and FQNEAQ (reference sequence). V lost 5 bases, J lost 2 bases, and 7 bases lay in between. The CDR3 covers 12 residues. The sample here was CD4+ or CD8+ T cells sorted from blood, taken in a trial of the OX40 agonist ivuxolimab. This chain links TRBV7-9 with TRBJ2-7, with D maybe TRBD2 (5 bases). This TCR came from an adult with an advanced solid tumor such as melanoma, head and neck, liver or kidney cancer. The CDR3 loop is CASSPGTYEQYF. CDR3 sequence (DNA): TGTGCCAGCAGCCCCGGGACCTACGAGCAGTACTTC.